The 5 T cell receptor beta chains in this list originate from one sample, sequenced in a study of CD8 T cells in ankylosing spondylitis (dated by TCRdb to the late 2010s). The library was produced with 5' RACE. TCRdb names Illumina HiSeq 2500 as the instrument used. The raw public reads went through TCRdb reprocessing: fastp at Q25, MiXCR clone calling, in-frame beta chains kept. Each CDR3 protein gets just one entry, which takes the most common genes and DNA from the rows behind it. The table for this sample lists roughly 260,000 distinct CDR3 sequences; 15% to 25% of them were counted only once. The ten largest clones add up to less than 9% of the sample. Sequencing used blood, either unsorted or a sorted T cell fraction (not recorded which). The receptors were sampled from a male donor with ankylosing spondylitis or in good health (not recorded which).

This clonotype was detected only a few times. The J gene is TRBJ2-1, the V gene TRBV12-3 or TRBV12-4; 10 bases map to TRBD2. Trimming cost V 4 bases and J 7 bases; bases outside gene matches: 4. This CDR3 is built from 14 residues. The CDR3 bases are TGTGCCAGCAGTTCGGGACTAGCGCCTAATGAGCAGTTCTTC. Amino acids: CASSSGLAPNEQFF.

The rearrangement joins TRBV12-5 to TRBJ2-2, with 8 bases that match TRBD1. J was trimmed by 0 bases and V by 1 base; bases with no gene match: 1. The CDR3 is 16 residues long. Germline-derived CDR1 and CDR2 are LGHNT and FRNRAP. DNA of the CDR3: TGTGCTAGTGGTTTGGGGACAGGGCCGAACACCGGGGAGCTGTTTTTT. It yields the protein CASGLGTGPNTGELFF. Filled out from reference TRBV12-5 and TRBJ2-2, the complete variable domain reads DARVTQTPRHKVTEMGQEVTMRCQPILGHNTVFWYRQTMMQGLELLAYFRNRAPLDDSGMPKDRFSAEMPDATLATLKIQPSEPRDSAVYFCASGLGTGPNTGELFFGEGSRLTVL.

CDR3 in amino acids: CASSLYPDSIYEQYV. The CDR3 region has the DNA TGCGCCAGCAGCTTGTACCCTGACAGTATATACGAGCAGTACGTC. The V and J genes are TRBV5-1 and TRBJ2-7; maybe TRBD1 (5 bases). The V and J ends lost 1 base and 4 bases respectively, with 15 bases between them. Germline CDR1 reads SGHRS; CDR2 reads YFSETQ. The CDR3 extends over 15 amino acids.

This clonotype was recorded at least ten times. This chain uses TRBV27 with TRBJ1-1; TRBD1 matches at 8 bases. The V and J ends lost 5 bases and 4 bases, in that order; junction bases with no gene match: 9. Per the germline V gene, CDR1 is MNHEY and CDR2 is SMNVEV (reference sequence). The CDR3 is 15 residues long. The CDR3 loop is CASSPRTGYSTEAFF. The CDR3 DNA is TGTGCCAGCAGTCCAAGGACAGGGTATAGCACTGAAGCTTTCTTT.

This rearrangement joins TRBV7-9 to TRBJ2-5; D not resolved. Trimming stripped 1 base from V and 5 bases from J, with 14 bases between. Germline V gives CDR1 SEHNR, CDR2 FQNEAQ (reference sequence). The CDR3 is 15 amino acids. CDR3 residues: CASSLGRSSVETQYF. The CDR3 DNA sequence: TGTGCCAGCAGCTTAGGCCGAAGTTCGGTGGAGACCCAGTACTTC.